The 27 T cell receptor beta chains reported below all come from one sample, sequenced in a study of T cell repertoires in cytomegalovirus infection. TCRdb used MiXCR to reprocess the reads, holding one entry per CDR3 protein. The profile shows about 140,000 distinct CDR3 sequences, about 6% of them singletons. The sample comprised PBMCs. Every receptor here comes from a human donor in good health (CMV status not recorded). Some clones in this sample may be carry-over from other donors' samples.

This clonotype was detected ten times or more. The chain carries TRBV7-3 and TRBJ2-7; 11 positions agree with TRBD2. The CDR3 sequence is 15 residues long. In germline, CDR1 is SGHTA, CDR2 FQGTGA. V lost 5 bases to trimming and J lost 3 bases; unmatched junction nucleotides: 6. For the CDR3, the DNA is TGTGCCAGCAGCCCGTCTAGCGGGGGGCACTACGAGCAGTACTTC. It codes for CASSPSSGGHYEQYF.

This clonotype was observed at least ten times. The CDR3: CASSLDRGDNTEAFF. For the CDR3, the DNA is TGTGCCAGCAGCTTGGACAGGGGGGATAACACTGAAGCTTTCTTT. V and J are TRBV7-2 and TRBJ1-1, with 10 bases matching TRBD1. The junction had 3 bases not matched to a gene; V was cut back by 3 bases and J by 2 bases. The CDR3 is 15 residues long. Germline CDR1 reads SGHTA; CDR2 reads FQGNSA.

This clonotype was observed at least ten times. The chain uses TRBV7-2 and TRBJ2-7, with D perhaps matching TRBD1 (7 bases). V was clipped by 0 bases and J by 2 bases, with 17 bases between them. There are 17 residues in the CDR3. CDR1 is SGHTA and CDR2 is FQGNSA in the germline V gene. CDR3 protein: CASSLALGGQVPYEQYF. CDR3 coding DNA: TGTGCCAGCAGCTTAGCGCTGGGAGGACAGGTACCCTACGAGCAGTACTTC.

This clonotype was detected many times. The rearrangement links TRBV20-1 to TRBJ2-5, with 11 bases that match TRBD2. V lost 6 bases, J lost 1 base, and 13 bases stayed unmatched. CDR3 length: 17 residues. Germline V gives CDR1 DFQATT, CDR2 SNEGSKA (reference sequence). This CDR3 is CSAARASGGIIQETQYF. CDR3 in DNA: TGCAGTGCCGCGCGGGCTAGCGGGGGGATCATCCAAGAGACCCAGTACTTC.

This clonotype has at least ten counts. The chain employs TRBV20-1 and TRBJ2-1; unclear D gene. The CDR3 is 15 residues long. The V end was cut by 6 bases, the J end by 2 bases, with 17 bases between. Germline CDR1 is DFQATT and CDR2 is SNEGSKA (reference sequence). CDR3 residues: CSAVQLGPTYNEQFF. CDR3 DNA: TGCAGTGCCGTACAGTTAGGGCCTACCTACAATGAGCAGTTCTTC.

This clonotype has a count of ten or more. The rearrangement links TRBV5-1 to TRBJ2-2; D might be TRBD2 (7 bases). V was shortened by 4 bases and J by 6 bases, with 13 bases between the two germline ends. Germline-derived CDR1 and CDR2 are SGHRS and YFSETQ. The CDR3 extends over 14 amino acids. The CDR3 DNA reads as TGCGCCAGCAGCAGGGGCGGGGGCTCCGGGGAGCTGTTTTTT. This encodes CASSRGGGSGELFF.

This clonotype has a count of ten or more. The rearrangement joins TRBV7-8 to TRBJ1-1; D possibly corresponds to TRBD1 (5 bases). V lost 5 bases and J lost 1, with 11 bases in between. In germline, CDR1 is SGHVS, CDR2 FQNEAQ. The CDR3 has 14 residues. In DNA form, the CDR3 reads TGTGCCAGCAGCACGGGACGACGGAACACTGAAGCTTTCTTT. Amino acids: CASSTGRRNTEAFF.

The chain uses TRBV7-9 and TRBJ1-2; weak D call: TRBD1 (6 bases). CDR1 SEHNR and CDR2 FQNEAQ come from the germline V gene (reference sequence). The germline V and J ends were trimmed by 7 bases and 6 bases, with 18 bases remaining between them. This CDR3 comprises 14 residues. The CDR3 nucleotides are TGTGCCAGCACCCCGAGGGGGGAACTCAATGGCTACACCTTC. Encoded protein: CASTPRGELNGYTF.

This clonotype has a count of ten or more. The genes are TRBV10-3 and TRBJ1-5, with D uncertain. The CDR3 runs 18 residues. The V and J ends lost 0 bases and 0 bases respectively, with 15 bases between them. The germline CDR1 and CDR2 sequences are ENHRY and SYGVKD. The CDR3 is CAISESISPSYSNQPQHF. CDR3 bases: TGTGCCATCAGTGAGTCGATCAGTCCTTCATATAGCAATCAGCCCCAGCATTTT.

The chain has TRBV14 and TRBJ1-2; possible D gene TRBD1, 5 bases. CDR3 length: 15 amino acids. Germline CDR1 reads SGHDN; CDR2 reads FVKESK. V shed 3 bases and J shed 4 bases, with 15 bases lying between them. CDR3 amino acids: CASSQFGGRGYGYTF. CDR3 nucleotides: TGTGCCAGCAGCCAGTTCGGGGGGAGAGGCTATGGCTACACCTTC.

This clonotype was detected a few times. This chain joins TRBV18 and TRBJ1-6; unclear D gene. This CDR3 has 13 residues. Trimming pared 1 base from V and 8 bases from J, leaving 6 bases between. Germline-derived CDR1 and CDR2 are KGHSH and LQKENI. This CDR3 reads CASSPRRDSPLHF. DNA of the CDR3: TGTGCCAGCTCACCACGAAGGGATTCACCCCTCCACTTT.

This clonotype was picked up many times. The chain uses TRBV20-1 and TRBJ1-6; D is undetermined. The CDR3 loop spans 16 amino acids. Germline assignment: CDR1 DFQATT and CDR2 SNEGSKA (reference sequence). V was trimmed by 3 bases and J by 0 bases, leaving 12 bases between them. CDR3 sequence reads: CSASSGWSSYNSPLHF. CDR3 DNA sequence: TGCAGTGCTAGTTCGGGGTGGAGCTCCTATAATTCACCCCTCCACTTT.

This clonotype was counted at least ten times. The chain recombines TRBV5-4 with TRBJ2-3; D call uncertain. This CDR3 comprises 15 residues. V gave up 0 bases and J gave up 0 bases, with 8 bases separating them. Germline CDR1 and CDR2: SGHNT and YYREEE (reference sequence). This chain's CDR3 is CASSLDITSTDTQYF. CDR3 DNA sequence: TGTGCCAGCAGCTTGGATATAACTAGCACAGATACGCAGTATTTT.

This clonotype was counted many times. This chain joins TRBV18 and TRBJ1-2; D unresolved. The CDR3 is made up of 12 amino acids. The germline V gene encodes CDR1 KGHSH and CDR2 LQKENI. V gave up 1 base and J gave up 4 bases, with 4 bases separating them. CDR3 DNA: TGTGCCAGCTCACCACAACGCTATGGCTACACCTTC. Its translation: CASSPQRYGYTF.

V and J are TRBV29-1 and TRBJ2-3; 7 nucleotides align to TRBD1. CDR1 and CDR2 from the germline V gene are SQVTM and ANQGSEA. CDR3 length: 14 amino acids. The V and J ends lost 6 bases and 2 bases, in that order; junction bases with no gene match: 8. CDR3 protein: CSVARTGSTDTQYF. CDR3 nucleotide sequence: TGCAGCGTGGCTAGGACAGGCTCCACAGATACGCAGTATTTT.

This clonotype was seen ten or more times. The gene calls are TRBV7-3 and TRBJ2-2, with 8 bases identical to TRBD2. V lost 2 bases and J lost 7; bases outside the gene matches: 9. The germline CDR1 and CDR2 sequences are SGHTA and FQGTGA. The CDR3 runs 16 residues. CDR3 sequence: CASSLETSGLGGELFF. CDR3 coding DNA: TGTGCCAGCAGCTTAGAAACTAGCGGACTCGGCGGGGAGCTGTTTTTT.

In its sample, this clonotype was seen many times. The chain carries TRBV2 and TRBJ1-2; TRBD1 aligns across 10 bases. The germline V gene has CDR1 SNHLY and CDR2 FYNNEI. The CDR3 loop spans 14 amino acids. The ends lost 8 bases at V and 7 bases at J; junction bases unmatched: 10. CDR3 DNA sequence: TGTGCCAGCGACCCCGGACAGGGGGTTCGTGGCTACACCTTC. Protein: CASDPGQGVRGYTF.

This clonotype was seen repeatedly, ten times or more. The chain has TRBV28 and TRBJ1-1; 8 bases line up with TRBD1. The CDR3 contains 16 residues. The trim removed 8 bases at V and 4 bases at J, leaving 15 bases unmatched. CDR1 and CDR2 (germline): MDHEN, SYDVKM. Written as DNA, the CDR3 is TGTGCCAGCCCCTCCCGAGGGTCAGGGGGCTTCACTGAAGCTTTCTTT. As protein: CASPSRGSGGFTEAFF.

This clonotype occurred many times. The V call is TRBV5-5, the J call TRBJ2-7; TRBD2 aligns across 9 bases. CDR3 size: 16 residues. V lost 0 bases, J lost 4 bases, and 8 bases stayed unmatched. The V gene's germline CDR1 is SGHKS and CDR2 YYEKEE (reference sequence). This chain's CDR3 is CASSLASGVPVYEQYF. CDR3 nucleotide sequence: TGTGCCAGCAGCTTGGCTAGCGGGGTCCCCGTATACGAGCAGTACTTC. Full variable domain (remainder filled in from reference TRBV5-5 and TRBJ2-7): DAGVTQSPTHLIKTRGQQVTLRCSPISGHKSVSWYQQVLGQGPQFIFQYYEKEERGRGNFPDRFSARQFPNYSSELNVNALLLGDSALYLCASSLASGVPVYEQYFGPGTRLTVT.

This clonotype appeared many times. This chain connects TRBV29-1 to TRBJ2-7; 9 positions agree with TRBD1. J was trimmed by 6 bases and V by 4 bases; bases with no gene match: 7. The CDR3 has 13 amino acids. Germline CDR1 is SQVTM and CDR2 is ANQGSEA. CDR3 in DNA: TGCAGCGTTGGTGACAGGGGGGTGGGCGAGCAGTACTTC. It translates to CSVGDRGVGEQYF.

This clonotype was seen a handful of times. The V and J genes are TRBV5-1 and TRBJ2-5; D perhaps matches TRBD2 (6 bases). V shed 7 bases and J shed 2 bases, with 15 bases lying between them. The germline CDR1 and CDR2 sequences are SGHRS and YFSETQ. This CDR3 region has 14 residues. CDR3 in amino acids: CASSTGDLQETQYF. CDR3 in DNA: TGCGCCAGCTCAACGGGGGACCTACAAGAGACCCAGTACTTC.

This clonotype was observed many times. V is TRBV11-2 and J is TRBJ2-3; TRBD2 agrees at 10 bases. Trimming at V came to 0 bases and at J to 1 base, leaving 10 bases not matched to a gene. The CDR3 spans 19 residues. Per the germline V gene, CDR1 is SGHAT and CDR2 is FQNNGV. In DNA form, the CDR3 reads TGTGCCAGCAGCTTAGAAGTAGCGGGGGGCCTCCTCGGCACAGATACGCAGTATTTT. Amino acid sequence: CASSLEVAGGLLGTDTQYF.

This clonotype has only a few counts. V gene TRBV29-1 combines with J gene TRBJ1-5, with 8 bases aligning to TRBD1. Germline CDR1 SQVTM, CDR2 ANQGSEA. V was pared by 3 bases and J by 1 base, with 8 bases of the junction left unmatched. The CDR3 totals 16 residues. The CDR3 spells CSVDPSGGGSNQPQHF. The CDR3 DNA is TGCAGCGTTGACCCCTCAGGGGGCGGAAGCAATCAGCCCCAGCATTTT.

There are many counts of this clonotype. This chain uses TRBV20-1 with TRBJ1-2, with D hard to call. V was trimmed by 3 bases and J by 3 bases, leaving 8 bases between them. The CDR3 has 12 amino acids. Germline V gene data show CDR1 as DFQATT and CDR2 as SNEGSKA (reference sequence). CDR3 loop: CSARLSDYGYTF. The CDR3 DNA reads as TGCAGTGCTAGGCTCTCGGACTATGGCTACACCTTC.

This rearrangement joins TRBV12-3 or TRBV12-4 to TRBJ1-1, with unresolved D. Trimming left V 6 bases short and J 0 bases short, with 8 bases between. This CDR3 is built from 13 residues. The CDR3 region has the DNA TGTGCCAGCAGCAGAAAGCTGAACACTGAAGCTTTCTTT. This translates into CASSRKLNTEAFF.

This clonotype was observed a handful of times. V is TRBV20-1 and J is TRBJ1-1; TRBD1 matches 9 bases. The germline gives CDR1 DFQATT, CDR2 SNEGSKA (reference sequence). The V gene end was trimmed by 1 base and the J gene end by 3 bases; junction bases not matched to a gene: 15. The CDR3 spans 18 residues. In nucleotides, the CDR3 is TGCAGTGCTAGAGTTGCCCCTGGACAGGGGAGGAAGGACACTGAAGCTTTCTTT. Protein sequence: CSARVAPGQGRKDTEAFF.

The rearrangement joins TRBV3-1 to TRBJ2-7; D perhaps matches TRBD1 (6 bases). The V end lost 2 bases, the J end lost 6 bases, and 17 bases lay between the germline ends. CDR3 length: 15 amino acids. Germline assignment: CDR1 LGHDT and CDR2 YNNKEL (reference sequence). CDR3 in DNA: TGTGCCAGCAGCCAACAAGCCAGACAGGCCGGCGAGCAGTACTTC. It translates to CASSQQARQAGEQYF.